The 26 T cell receptor beta chains below were found in one sample sequenced in a study of T cell changes during pregnancy in multiple sclerosis. Clones were sequenced by immunoSEQ multiplex PCR, and TCRdb holds only the in-frame ones, with some missing. Here the sample spans 55,000 to 70,000 clones, around 92% being singletons. The material was CD8+ T cells from peripheral blood mononuclear cells, obtained in the third trimester of pregnancy. The receptors originated from a female donor in good health, enrolled as a control in a pregnancy study.

The chain is built from TRBV6-5 and TRBJ2-5, with 9 bases aligning to TRBD1. V was pared by 6 bases and J by 4 bases, with 9 bases of the junction left unmatched. This CDR3 has 15 amino acids. In germline, CDR1 is MNHEY, CDR2 SVGAGI. CDR3 nucleotides: TGTGCCAGCAGCCCGGGACAGGGACATCGAGAGACCCAGTACTTC. Protein product: CASSPGQGHRETQYF.

This rearrangement joins TRBV9 to TRBJ2-3; 10 nucleotides match TRBD2. Unmatched junction bases numbered 2, after V lost 0 bases and J lost 4 bases. In germline, CDR1 is SGDLS, CDR2 YYNGEE. This CDR3 contains 15 residues. The CDR3 protein is CASSVAGLAPDTQYF. In nucleotides, the CDR3 is TGTGCCAGCAGCGTAGCGGGACTAGCGCCAGATACGCAGTATTTT.

The CDR3 coding sequence is TGCGCCAGCAGCCAACTCTTCGCAACTAATGAAAAACTGTTTTTT. It codes for CASSQLFATNEKLFF. J is TRBJ1-4 and V is TRBV4-3; D ambiguous. Trimming stripped 2 bases from V and 0 bases from J, with 7 bases between. The CDR3 extends over 15 amino acids. CDR1 is LGHNA, CDR2 YSLEER, per germline.

The rearrangement uses TRBV6-5 and TRBJ1-2; D remains ambiguous. CDR1 is MNHEY, CDR2 SVGAGI, per germline. This CDR3 region has 14 residues. The V and J ends lost 3 bases and 2 bases respectively, with 10 bases between them. The chain's CDR3 is CASSYVSRNYGYTF. Written as DNA, the CDR3 is TGTGCCAGCAGTTATGTATCCAGGAACTATGGCTACACCTTC.

The chain has TRBV9 and TRBJ1-1; 7 nucleotides align to TRBD1. The CDR3 spans 15 residues. From germline, CDR1 is SGDLS and CDR2 YYNGEE. J was trimmed by 1 base and V by 3 bases; bases with no gene match: 6. The CDR3 region has the DNA TGTGCCAGCAGCGAGAGGGACAGTAGGAACACTGAAGCTTTCTTT. This codes for CASSERDSRNTEAFF. The full variable domain, its missing parts supplied by reference TRBV9 and TRBJ1-1, is DSGVTQTPKHLITATGQRVTLRCSPRSGDLSVYWYQQSLDQGLQFLIQYYNGEERAKGNILERFSAQQFPDLHSELNLSSLELGDSALYFCASSERDSRNTEAFFGQGTRLTVV.

This clone has a handful of counts. V and J are TRBV7-6 and TRBJ2-6; a weak D match, TRBD2 (5 bases). V lost 2 bases, J lost 0 bases, and 11 bases lay in between. Germline V gives CDR1 SGHVS, CDR2 FNYEAQ. This CDR3 is 17 amino acids long. The CDR3 sequence: CASSLLGDGSGANVLTF. In DNA form, the CDR3 reads TGTGCCAGCAGCTTATTGGGAGACGGCTCTGGGGCCAACGTCCTGACTTTC.

This chain connects TRBV19 to TRBJ1-5, with TRBD1 identical over 7 bases. Trimming at V came to 10 bases and at J to 1 base, leaving 7 bases not matched to a gene. Germline loops: CDR1 LNHDA, CDR2 SQIVND (reference sequence). The CDR3 has 14 amino acids. This chain's CDR3 is CATGDSLSNQPQHF. For the CDR3, the DNA is TGTGCCACCGGGGACAGCCTAAGCAATCAGCCCCAGCATTTT.

The chain carries TRBV27 and TRBJ1-6, with D possibly TRBD1 on 5 matching bases. With 11 bases removed from V and 0 bases from J, the gap between germline ends came to 14 bases. CDR3 length: 15 amino acids. Germline lookup yields CDR1 MNHEY and CDR2 SMNVEV (reference sequence). The CDR3 nucleotides are TGTGCCTCTACCCGGGGGAGCTCCTATAATTCACCCCTCCACTTT. Protein product: CASTRGSSYNSPLHF.

V is TRBV9 and J is TRBJ2-7, with TRBD1 matching 7 bases. V dropped 4 bases and J dropped 5; count of bases not matched to a gene: 6. Germline V gene data show CDR1 as SGDLS and CDR2 as YYNGEE. The length of the CDR3 is 13 residues. The CDR3: CASSHDRVDEQYF. The DNA of the CDR3 is TGTGCCAGCAGCCATGACAGGGTAGACGAGCAGTACTTC.

The gene calls are TRBV7-3 and TRBJ2-1; 8 bases fit TRBD2. The germline CDR1 and CDR2 sequences are SGHTA and FQGTGA. CDR3 length equals 15 residues. J was trimmed by 8 bases and V by 3 bases; bases with no gene match: 9. The CDR3 protein is CASSFSGGALDEQFF. The CDR3 region has the DNA TGTGCCAGCAGCTTCTCCGGGGGGGCTCTCGATGAGCAGTTCTTC.

V usage is TRBV5-6 and J usage is TRBJ2-3; D remains ambiguous. Trimming pared 4 bases from V and 1 base from J, leaving 16 bases between. The CDR3 length is 16 residues. The germline gives CDR1 SGHDT, CDR2 YYEEEE. The CDR3: CASSLGISPGTDTQYF. CDR3 nucleotides: TGTGCCAGCAGCCTTGGTATCTCGCCGGGCACAGATACGCAGTATTTT.

The chain carries TRBV4-2 and TRBJ2-5, with 8 positions matching TRBD1. J gave up 1 base and V 4 bases, and 8 bases lay outside the gene matches. The CDR3 consists of 16 residues. The germline CDR1 and CDR2 sequences are LGHNA and YNFKEQ. The CDR3 DNA reads as TGTGCCAGCAGCCCTGCAGGGACAGGTTCCCAAGAGACCCAGTACTTC. Encoded protein: CASSPAGTGSQETQYF.

The chain couples TRBV7-9 to TRBJ1-4, with D possibly being TRBD1 (6 bases). V was clipped by 1 base and J by 12 bases, with 15 bases between them. Germline-derived CDR1 and CDR2 are SEHNR and FQNEAQ (reference sequence). This CDR3 has 14 residues. This CDR3 reads CASSLGGGGLELFF. The CDR3 DNA reads TGTGCCAGCAGCTTAGGGGGTGGGGGCTTGGAACTGTTTTTT.

The chain joins TRBV11-2 to TRBJ2-1; the match to TRBD2 covers 11 bases. The CDR3 contains 16 residues. CDR1 and CDR2 from the germline V gene are SGHAT and FQNNGV. With V trimmed by 0 bases and J by 8 bases, 6 bases remained unmatched. The CDR3 here is CASSLELAGGLDEQFF. The DNA of the CDR3 is TGTGCCAGCAGCTTAGAGCTAGCGGGGGGCCTCGATGAGCAGTTCTTC.

The chain carries TRBV9 and TRBJ2-7, with 7 positions matching TRBD2. CDR3 length: 13 amino acids. Losses at the gene ends were 3 bases for V and 0 bases for J; bases not matched to a gene: 0. The germline V gene has CDR1 SGDLS and CDR2 YYNGEE. CDR3 protein: CASSGGGSYEQYF. The CDR3 region has the DNA TGTGCCAGCAGCGGGGGGGGCTCCTACGAGCAGTACTTC.

This clone was picked up one time. V is TRBV7-9 and J is TRBJ2-1; 8 bases line up with TRBD2. Trimming cost V 4 bases and J 7 bases; bases outside gene matches: 15. The CDR3 is 17 residues long. CDR1 SEHNR and CDR2 FQNEAQ come from the germline V gene (reference sequence). The CDR3 DNA follows: TGTGCCAGCAGCTCCCAAGCGGGGGCGGGGGGCGGAAATGAGCAGTTCTTC. This sequence encodes CASSSQAGAGGGNEQFF.

The chain links TRBV5-6 to TRBJ1-2; D is undetermined. The germline V gene encodes CDR1 SGHDT and CDR2 YYEEEE. This CDR3 is 14 amino acids long. The germline V and J ends were trimmed by 4 bases and 1 base, with 11 bases remaining between them. The CDR3 region has the DNA TGTGCCAGCAGCCGCGGAGGGCGTAACTATGGCTACACCTTC. It is translated as CASSRGGRNYGYTF.

This clone has just one count. V is TRBV10-1 and J is TRBJ1-6; maybe TRBD1 (5 bases). This CDR3 region has 13 residues. The ends were cut back, 3 bases at V and 10 bases at J, with 10 bases in the middle. Germline CDR1 reads WNHNN; CDR2 reads SYGVQD (reference sequence). The CDR3 bases are TGCGCCAGCAGTGACCTAGGACACTCACCCCTCCACTTT. Its protein product is CASSDLGHSPLHF.

The V call is TRBV27, the J call TRBJ1-4; 8 bases map to TRBD1. The germline CDR1 and CDR2 sequences are MNHEY and SMNVEV (reference sequence). Losses at the gene ends were 6 bases for V and 8 bases for J; bases not matched to a gene: 8. This CDR3 spans 14 amino acids. The CDR3 DNA is TGTGCCAGCAGGCGTACAGGGGGAGGAGAAAAACTGTTTTTT. It codes for CASRRTGGGEKLFF.

V is TRBV5-1 and J is TRBJ2-7, with 8 nucleotides matching TRBD1. Looked up from germline, CDR1 is SGHRS and CDR2 is YFSETQ. The CDR3 runs to 12 residues. Unmatched junction bases numbered 1, after V lost 3 bases and J lost 5 bases. Here the CDR3 reads CASSSDRDEQYF. As DNA, the CDR3 is TGCGCCAGCAGCTCGGACAGGGACGAGCAGTACTTC.

The chain links TRBV4-2 to TRBJ2-7; 10 bases agree with TRBD1. The CDR3 totals 14 residues. CDR1 and CDR2 (germline): LGHNA, YNFKEQ. V lost 3 bases, J lost 7 bases, and 6 bases stayed unmatched. The CDR3 region is CASSQGTGAREQYF. The CDR3 DNA reads TGTGCCAGCAGCCAGGGGACAGGGGCCCGGGAGCAGTACTTC.

This chain connects TRBV10-3 to TRBJ2-3, with TRBD2 identical over 8 bases. V lost 0 bases to trimming and J lost 2 bases; unmatched junction nucleotides: 7. There are 17 residues in the CDR3. CDR1 is ENHRY and CDR2 is SYGVKD in the germline V gene. CDR3 residues: CAISESVAGGLTDTQYF. CDR3 in DNA: TGTGCCATCAGTGAGTCGGTGGCGGGGGGCCTCACAGATACGCAGTATTTT.

The rearrangement uses TRBV4-3 and TRBJ1-4; D remains ambiguous. Germline values: CDR1 LGHNA, CDR2 YSLEER. Trimming left V 0 bases short and J 7 bases short, with 9 bases between. The CDR3 has 14 residues. In DNA form, the CDR3 reads TGCGCCAGCAGCCAAGACGGAGGCTCTGAAAAACTGTTTTTT. Residues: CASSQDGGSEKLFF.

The V gene is TRBV11-2, the J gene TRBJ2-7; the match to TRBD2 covers 10 bases. CDR1 is SGHAT, CDR2 FQNNGV, per germline. With V trimmed by 7 bases and J by 0 bases, 6 bases remained unmatched. The CDR3 covers 15 residues. CDR3: CASNWASGGSYEQYF. The CDR3 nucleotides are TGTGCCAGCAACTGGGCTAGCGGGGGCTCCTACGAGCAGTACTTC.

By share, this clone counts as large. The chain joins TRBV6-4 to TRBJ2-6, with TRBD1 as a possible D gene (5 bases). The CDR3 spans 15 residues. Trimming removed 6 bases from V and 0 bases from J, with 9 bases in between. The germline CDR1 and CDR2 sequences are MRHNA and SNTAGT. CDR3 bases: TGTGCCAGCAGCGAACAGGCCTCTGGGGCCAACGTCCTGACTTTC. The encoded protein is CASSEQASGANVLTF.

The chain links TRBV4-1 to TRBJ1-5, with 10 bases lining up with TRBD1. The trim removed 4 bases at V and 5 bases at J, leaving 2 bases unmatched. CDR3 length: 14 residues. Germline V gene data show CDR1 as MGHRA and CDR2 as YSYEKL. The CDR3 loop is CASSPGQGDQPQHF. DNA for the CDR3: TGCGCCAGCAGCCCAGGACAGGGGGATCAGCCCCAGCATTTT.